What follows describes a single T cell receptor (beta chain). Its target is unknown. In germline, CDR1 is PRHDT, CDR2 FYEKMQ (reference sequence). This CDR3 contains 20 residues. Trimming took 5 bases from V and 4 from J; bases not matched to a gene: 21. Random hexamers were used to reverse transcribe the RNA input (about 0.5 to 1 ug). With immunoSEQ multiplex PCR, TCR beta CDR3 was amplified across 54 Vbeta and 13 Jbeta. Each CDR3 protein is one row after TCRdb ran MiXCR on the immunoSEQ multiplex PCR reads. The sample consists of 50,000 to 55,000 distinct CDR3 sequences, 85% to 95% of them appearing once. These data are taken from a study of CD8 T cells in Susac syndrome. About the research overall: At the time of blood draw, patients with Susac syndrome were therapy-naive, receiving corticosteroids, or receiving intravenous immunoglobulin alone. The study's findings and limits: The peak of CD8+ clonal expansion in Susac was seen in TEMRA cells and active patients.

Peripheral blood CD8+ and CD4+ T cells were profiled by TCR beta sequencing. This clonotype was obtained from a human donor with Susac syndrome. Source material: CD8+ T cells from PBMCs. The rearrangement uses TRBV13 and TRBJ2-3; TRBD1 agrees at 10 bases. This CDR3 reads CASSIPGQGMPESWSDTQYF. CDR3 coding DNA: TGTGCCAGCAGCATTCCGGGACAGGGGATGCCGGAGAGTTGGTCAGATACGCAGTATTTT.